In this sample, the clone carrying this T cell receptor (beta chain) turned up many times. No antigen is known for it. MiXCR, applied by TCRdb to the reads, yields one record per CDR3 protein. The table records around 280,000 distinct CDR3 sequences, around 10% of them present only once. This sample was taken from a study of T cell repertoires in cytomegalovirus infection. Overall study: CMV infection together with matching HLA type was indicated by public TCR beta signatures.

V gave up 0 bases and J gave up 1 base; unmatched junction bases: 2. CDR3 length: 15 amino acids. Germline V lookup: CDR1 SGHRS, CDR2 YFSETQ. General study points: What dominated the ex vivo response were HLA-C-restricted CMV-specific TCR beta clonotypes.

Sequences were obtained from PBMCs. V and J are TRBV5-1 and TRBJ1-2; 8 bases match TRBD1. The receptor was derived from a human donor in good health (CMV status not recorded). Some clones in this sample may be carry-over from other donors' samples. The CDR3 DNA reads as TGCGCCAGCAGCTTGGGACAGGGGAGTAACTATGGCTACACCTTC. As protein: CASSLGQGSNYGYTF.